The next 16 T cell receptor beta chains were all read from a single sample in a study of blood T cell repertoires in COVID-19. The assay was immunoSEQ multiplex PCR, and TCRdb's table has in-frame clones only and misses some. The data show around 270,000 clones, 75% to 90% seen once. Sequencing was performed on peripheral blood. These receptors were taken from a man in his thirties or forties with active or convalescent COVID-19.

CDR3: CASSLAHVRTGDGTEAFF. CDR3 nucleotides: TGTGCCAGCAGCTTGGCTCATGTGCGAACAGGCGACGGTACTGAAGCTTTCTTT. The chain is built from TRBV5-4 and TRBJ1-1, with D possibly being TRBD1 (5 bases). This CDR3 is built from 18 residues. The V and J ends lost 0 bases and 5 bases respectively, with 23 bases between them. CDR1 is SGHNT, CDR2 YYREEE, per germline (reference sequence).

This sequence joins TRBV2 and TRBJ2-3, with 11 bases aligning to TRBD1. Germline V gene sequence: CDR1 SNHLY, CDR2 FYNNEI. V lost 5 bases, J lost 4 bases, and 5 bases stayed unmatched. This CDR3 spans 15 amino acids. The CDR3 nucleotides are TGTGCCAGCAGTCAGGACAGGGGGCTTTCAGATACGCAGTATTTT. Encoded protein: CASSQDRGLSDTQYF.

CDR3 nucleotides: TGCGCCAGCAGCCAAGTGACTAGACGTTACGATACGGACTATGGCTACACCTTC. Translation: CASSQVTRRYDTDYGYTF. The V gene is TRBV4-1, the J gene TRBJ1-2; D is unresolved. The ends were cut back, 1 base at V and 3 bases at J, with 21 bases in the middle. In germline, CDR1 is MGHRA, CDR2 YSYEKL. This CDR3 is built from 18 residues.

The rearrangement uses TRBV24-1 and TRBJ1-3; weak D call: TRBD1 (5 bases). The V end lost 0 bases, the J end lost 4 bases, and 24 bases lay between the germline ends. Germline lookup yields CDR1 KGHDR and CDR2 SFDVKD. CDR3 length: 20 amino acids. In nucleotides, the CDR3 is TGTGCCACCAGTGATTTGTTGGACGTGTGTCCAGGGCTTTCGGGAAACACCATATATTTT. Protein: CATSDLLDVCPGLSGNTIYF.

V gene TRBV27 combines with J gene TRBJ1-2; tentative D call: TRBD1 (6 bases). Germline V lookup: CDR1 MNHEY, CDR2 SMNVEV (reference sequence). The germline V and J ends were trimmed by 5 bases and 8 bases, with 18 bases remaining between them. There are 14 residues in the CDR3. The CDR3 reads CASSPQTGVYGYTF. CDR3 coding DNA: TGTGCCAGCAGTCCGCAGACAGGCGTCTACGGCTACACCTTC.

The chain carries TRBV5-1 and TRBJ2-1; TRBD1 aligns across 11 bases. The V gene's germline CDR1 is SGHRS and CDR2 YFSETQ. The CDR3 loop spans 15 amino acids. V lost 3 bases, J lost 3 bases, and 2 bases stayed unmatched. For the CDR3, the DNA is TGCGCCAGCAGCTGGGGGACAGGGGGCTACAATGAGCAGTTCTTC. Its protein product is CASSWGTGGYNEQFF.

This clone was found a few times. The V gene is TRBV20-1, the J gene TRBJ1-4; D call uncertain. The CDR3 sequence is 11 residues long. Trimming cost V 6 bases and J 8 bases, with 10 bases left between them. Germline V gene data show CDR1 as DFQATT and CDR2 as SNEGSKA (reference sequence). CDR3 residues: CSAQAEEKLFF. CDR3 sequence (DNA): TGCAGTGCCCAGGCCGAAGAAAAACTGTTTTTT.

The rearrangement joins TRBV15 to TRBJ1-2; D may be TRBD1 (6 bases). Trimming took off 0 bases at V and 4 bases at J, with 12 bases between the two ends. The germline V gene encodes CDR1 LNHNV and CDR2 YYDKDF (reference sequence). The CDR3 extends over 15 amino acids. The CDR3 coding sequence is TGTGCCACCAGCAGAGATACGGACAGTTCCTATGGCTACACCTTC. Translation: CATSRDTDSSYGYTF.

This sequence joins TRBV20-1 and TRBJ1-6, with D hard to call. The CDR3 totals 15 residues. The germline V gene encodes CDR1 DFQATT and CDR2 SNEGSKA (reference sequence). V lost 3 bases and J lost 0, with 9 bases in between. The CDR3 sequence is CSASVTGSYNSPLHF. CDR3 DNA sequence: TGCAGTGCTAGTGTGACGGGCTCCTATAATTCACCCCTCCACTTT.

This clone was observed a handful of times. The chain joins TRBV3-1 (or the pseudogene TRBV3-2) to TRBJ2-7, with D possibly TRBD1 on 5 matching bases. V shed 6 bases and J shed 5 bases, with 8 bases lying between them. CDR1 and CDR2 (germline): LGHDT, YNNKEL (reference sequence). The CDR3 is made up of 11 amino acids. The CDR3 DNA sequence: TGTGCCAGCAGGGGGCTCAACGAGCAGTACTTC. Translating gives CASRGLNEQYF.

The gene calls are TRBV19 and TRBJ2-5, with a possible D match to TRBD2 (5 bases). The germline gives CDR1 LNHDA, CDR2 SQIVND (reference sequence). The CDR3 is 14 amino acids. V lost 5 bases and J 5 bases, leaving 15 bases between the germline ends. CDR3: CASSPGSSRETQYF. CDR3 nucleotides: TGTGCCAGTAGTCCCGGGTCTAGCAGGGAGACCCAGTACTTC. The whole variable domain, remainder taken from reference TRBV19 and TRBJ2-5, is DGGITQSPKYLFRKEGQNVTLSCEQNLNHDAMYWYRQDPGQGLRLIYYSQIVNDFQKGDIAEGYSVSREKKESFPLTVTSAQKNPTAFYLCASSPGSSRETQYFGPGTRLLVL.

The rearrangement joins TRBV6-2 or TRBV6-3 to TRBJ1-1; D is unclear. V lost 2 bases and J 1 base, leaving 14 bases between the germline ends. The germline CDR1 and CDR2 sequences are MNHEY and SVGEGT. The length of the CDR3 is 16 residues. In DNA form, the CDR3 reads TGTGCCAGCAGTTACGAGGGCGACATCTGGAACACTGAAGCTTTCTTT. Translation gives CASSYEGDIWNTEAFF.

This clone has only one observation. The chain employs TRBV10-2 and TRBJ2-2; the D gene is possibly TRBD1 (6 bases). Germline V CDR1 and CDR2: WSHSY, SAAADI. CDR3 length: 13 residues. V lost 7 bases to trimming and J lost 3 bases, with 9 bases between them. The DNA of the CDR3 is TGCGCCAGCAATGGGGGCTACACCGGGGAGCTGTTTTTT. As protein: CASNGGYTGELFF.

The rearrangement joins TRBV18 to TRBJ2-7, with TRBD1 identical over 9 bases. V gave up 6 bases and J gave up 7 bases; unmatched junction bases: 7. Germline V CDR1 and CDR2: KGHSH, LQKENI. The CDR3 contains 13 residues. The CDR3 is CASSGQGSNEQYF. Written as DNA, the CDR3 is TGTGCCAGCTCCGGACAGGGGTCGAATGAGCAGTACTTC.

The CDR3 here is CASSNLAGGPNSNEQFF. The DNA of the CDR3 is TGTGCCAGCAGCAACCTAGCGGGGGGGCCGAATTCCAATGAGCAGTTCTTC. V gene TRBV27 combines with J gene TRBJ2-1; 12 positions match TRBD2. Germline CDR1 is MNHEY and CDR2 is SMNVEV (reference sequence). The junction had 12 bases not matched to a gene; V was cut back by 6 bases and J by 6 bases. The CDR3 loop spans 17 amino acids.

The rearrangement links TRBV28 to TRBJ2-1, with D possibly being TRBD1 (6 bases). This CDR3 has 15 residues. The germline CDR1 and CDR2 sequences are MDHEN and SYDVKM. V was pared by 6 bases and J by 0 bases, with 12 bases between. The CDR3 nucleotides read TGTGCCAGCAGCTACAGGGAAAGCTCCTACAATGAGCAGTTCTTC. This encodes CASSYRESSYNEQFF.